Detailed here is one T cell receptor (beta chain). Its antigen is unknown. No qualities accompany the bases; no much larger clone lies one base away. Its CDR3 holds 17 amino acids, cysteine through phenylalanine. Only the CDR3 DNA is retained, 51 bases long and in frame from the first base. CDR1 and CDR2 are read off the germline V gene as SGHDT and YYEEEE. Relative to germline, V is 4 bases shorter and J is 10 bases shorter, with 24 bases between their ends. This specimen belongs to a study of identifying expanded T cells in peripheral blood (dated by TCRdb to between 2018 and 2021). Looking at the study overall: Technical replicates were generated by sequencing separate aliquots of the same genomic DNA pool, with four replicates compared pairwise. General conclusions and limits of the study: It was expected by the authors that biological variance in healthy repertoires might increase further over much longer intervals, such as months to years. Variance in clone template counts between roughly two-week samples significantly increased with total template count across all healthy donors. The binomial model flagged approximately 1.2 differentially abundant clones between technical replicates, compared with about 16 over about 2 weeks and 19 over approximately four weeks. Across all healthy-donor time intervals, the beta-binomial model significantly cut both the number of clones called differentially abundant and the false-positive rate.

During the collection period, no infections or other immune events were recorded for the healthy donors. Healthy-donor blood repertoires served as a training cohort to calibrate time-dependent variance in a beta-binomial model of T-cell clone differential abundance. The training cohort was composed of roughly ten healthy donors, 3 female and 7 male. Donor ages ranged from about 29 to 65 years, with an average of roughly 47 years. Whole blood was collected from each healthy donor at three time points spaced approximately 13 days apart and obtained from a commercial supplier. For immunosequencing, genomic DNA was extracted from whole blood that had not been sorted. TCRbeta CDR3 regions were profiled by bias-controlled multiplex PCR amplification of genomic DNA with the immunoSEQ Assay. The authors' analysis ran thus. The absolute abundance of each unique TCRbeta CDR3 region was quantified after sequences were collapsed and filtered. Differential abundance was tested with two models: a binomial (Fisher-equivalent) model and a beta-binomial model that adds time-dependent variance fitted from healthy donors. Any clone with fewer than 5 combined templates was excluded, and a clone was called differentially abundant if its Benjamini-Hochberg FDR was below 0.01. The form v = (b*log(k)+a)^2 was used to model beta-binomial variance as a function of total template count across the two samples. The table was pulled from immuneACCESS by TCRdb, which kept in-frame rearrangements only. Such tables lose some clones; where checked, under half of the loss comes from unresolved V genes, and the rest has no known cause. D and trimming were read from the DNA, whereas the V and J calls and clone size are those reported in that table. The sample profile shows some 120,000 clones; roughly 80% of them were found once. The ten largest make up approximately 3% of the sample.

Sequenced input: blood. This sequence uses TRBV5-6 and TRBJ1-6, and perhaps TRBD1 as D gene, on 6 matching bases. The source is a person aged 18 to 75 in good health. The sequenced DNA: TGTGCCAGCAGCCGGGGGGGCGGAGGGTACCCCGCCTCACCCCTCCACTTT. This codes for CASSRGGGGYPASPLHF.